These 19 T cell receptor beta chains originate from one sample sequenced in a study of blood T cell repertoires in COVID-19. Libraries were prepared by immunoSEQ multiplex PCR; TCRdb keeps only in-frame clonotypes and omits some of them. The data hold 180,000 or so clones, with about 80% observed a single time. Sequencing was performed on peripheral blood. Receptors originate from a human donor with acute or convalescent COVID-19. The donor label of this sample is uncertain.

CDR3 amino acids: CASSSGTSGNTGELFF. CDR3 DNA: TGCGCCAGCAGCTCCGGGACTAGCGGGAACACCGGGGAGCTGTTTTTT. The gene calls are TRBV5-1 and TRBJ2-2, with 11 bases that match TRBD2. This CDR3 is built from 16 residues. Per germline, CDR1 SGHRS and CDR2 YFSETQ. V lost 3 bases and J lost 1; bases outside the gene matches: 2.

The chain combines TRBV27 with TRBJ2-7; 10 positions match TRBD1. This CDR3 has 15 amino acids. V was pared by 5 bases and J by 2 bases, with 6 bases of the junction left unmatched. Germline CDR1 is MNHEY and CDR2 is SMNVEV (reference sequence). CDR3: CASSSRDRGPYEQYF. CDR3 coding DNA: TGTGCCAGCAGTAGCCGGGACAGGGGTCCCTACGAGCAGTACTTC.

The rearrangement uses TRBV5-4 and TRBJ2-7; possible D gene TRBD1, 5 bases. CDR3 size: 14 residues. Germline V gene lookup returns CDR1 SGHNT and CDR2 YYREEE (reference sequence). V was pared by 2 bases and J by 0 bases, with 9 bases between. CDR3 sequence reads: CASSLDSDSYEQYF. For the CDR3, the DNA is TGTGCCAGCAGCTTAGACAGCGACTCCTACGAGCAGTACTTC.

V is TRBV2 and J is TRBJ2-5, with a weak D call TRBD1 (6 bases). V was shortened by 4 bases and J by 7 bases, with 13 bases between the two germline ends. The CDR3 loop spans 13 amino acids. In germline, CDR1 is SNHLY, CDR2 FYNNEI. Written as DNA, the CDR3 is TGTGCCAGCAGTGTCCAGGACAGAAGGACCCAGTACTTC. It encodes CASSVQDRRTQYF.

The V gene is TRBV5-1, the J gene TRBJ2-6; D might be TRBD2 (7 bases). Germline values: CDR1 SGHRS, CDR2 YFSETQ. This CDR3 is 17 amino acids long. Trimming shortened V by 6 bases and J by 2 bases, and 18 bases separated the two germline ends. CDR3 sequence reads: CASTLEGGRTGANVLTF. The CDR3 DNA sequence: TGCGCCAGCACCCTGGAGGGGGGGCGGACTGGGGCCAACGTCCTGACTTTC.

The sample holds a few counts of this clone. The genes are TRBV29-1 and TRBJ1-2, with TRBD1 identical over 7 bases. V dropped 3 bases and J dropped 4; count of bases not matched to a gene: 11. The CDR3 extends over 15 amino acids. The germline CDR1 and CDR2 sequences are SQVTM and ANQGSEA. The CDR3 DNA is TGCAGCGTTGACTCCCCTCCGACAGGGATCTATGGCTACACCTTC. It codes for CSVDSPPTGIYGYTF. Looking up the rest from reference TRBV29-1 and TRBJ1-2 gives the full variable domain: SAVISQKPSRDICQRGTSLTIQCQVDSQVTMMFWYRQQPGQSLTLIATANQGSEATYESGFVIDKFPISRPNLTFSTLTVSNMSPEDSSIYLCSVDSPPTGIYGYTFGSGTRLTVV.

The chain couples TRBV21-1 to TRBJ2-6; TRBD2 reflects the table's D call only, with no check against the DNA. TRBV21-1 is marked as a pseudogene. The CDR3 totals 18 residues. For the CDR3, the DNA is TGTGCCAGCAGCAAAGATCCAAGATCGAGCTCTGGGGCCAACGTCCTGACTTTC. Residues: CASSKDPRSSSGANVLTF.

This clone was counted a single time. The rearrangement joins TRBV6-6 to TRBJ2-5; possible D gene TRBD2, 5 bases. The CDR3 contains 15 residues. Per germline, CDR1 MNHNY and CDR2 SVGAGI (reference sequence). The germline V and J ends were trimmed by 0 bases and 7 bases, with 15 bases remaining between them. The CDR3 sequence is CASSYSGDHTRTQYF. For the CDR3, the DNA is TGTGCCAGCAGTTACTCCGGGGATCACACTAGGACCCAGTACTTC.

The chain carries TRBV19 and TRBJ2-7; tentatively, D is TRBD2 (6 bases). This CDR3 is 16 amino acids long. V was cut by 2 bases and J by 6 bases, with 20 bases left in between. Germline V gives CDR1 LNHDA, CDR2 SQIVND (reference sequence). CDR3 bases: TGTGCCAGTAGTATACGGGGGAGTGGGGGTTTGGCCGAGCAGTACTTC. It translates to CASSIRGSGGLAEQYF.

The chain links TRBV3-1 (or the pseudogene TRBV3-2) to TRBJ1-5, with TRBD1 identical over 8 bases. V was clipped by 4 bases and J by 0 bases; unmatched bases: 5. Germline CDR1 LGHDT, CDR2 YNNKEL (reference sequence). The CDR3 spans 16 residues. As DNA, the CDR3 is TGTGCCAGCAGCCCCCAGGGGGCAGGTAGCAATCAGCCCCAGCATTTT. Translated, it gives CASSPQGAGSNQPQHF.

The rearrangement links TRBV15 to TRBJ2-2, with 12 bases identical to TRBD2. The J segment lost 0 bases and the V segment lost 0 bases, leaving 5 bases of the junction unmatched. The CDR3 has 19 residues. Germline CDR1 is LNHNV and CDR2 is YYDKDF (reference sequence). CDR3 protein: CATSRDLTSGGTNTGELFF. The CDR3 DNA reads TGTGCCACCAGCAGAGATCTCACTAGCGGGGGGACGAACACCGGGGAGCTGTTTTTT.

The rearrangement links TRBV7-9 to TRBJ2-1; 13 nucleotides agree with TRBD2. J gave up 9 bases and V 3 bases, and 5 bases lay outside the gene matches. Germline CDR1 and CDR2: SEHNR and FQNEAQ (reference sequence). The CDR3 sequence is 15 residues long. CDR3 DNA: TGTGCCAGCAGCTTCACTAGCGGGAGGGCCAGTGAGCAGTTCTTC. It is translated as CASSFTSGRASEQFF.

This clone was seen only a few times. The identical CDR3 is also encoded by other nucleotide sequences in the sample. The chain carries TRBV7-9 and TRBJ2-1, with D perhaps matching TRBD2 (6 bases). Deletions cut 5 bases from V and 0 bases from J, with 11 bases between. The CDR3 consists of 15 residues. From germline, CDR1 is SEHNR and CDR2 FQNEAQ (reference sequence). The CDR3 protein is CASSPRGSSYNEQFF. The CDR3 nucleotides are TGTGCCAGCAGCCCCCGGGGGTCCTCCTACAATGAGCAGTTCTTC.

The chain employs TRBV5-6 and TRBJ1-1; perhaps TRBD1 as D (6 bases). The germline V gene has CDR1 SGHDT and CDR2 YYEEEE. The V and J ends lost 5 bases and 1 base respectively, with 12 bases between them. The CDR3 has 14 amino acids. The CDR3 here is CASRATGWNTEAFF. The CDR3, as DNA: TGTGCCAGCAGAGCCACAGGGTGGAACACTGAAGCTTTCTTT.

The gene calls are TRBV28 and TRBJ1-6; 9 bases line up with TRBD1. Germline CDR1 MDHEN, CDR2 SYDVKM. The J segment lost 7 bases and the V segment lost 4 bases, leaving 2 bases of the junction unmatched. This CDR3 contains 14 residues. DNA of the CDR3: TGTGCCAGCAGTTCCGGGACAGGGAATTCACCCCTCCACTTT. This encodes CASSSGTGNSPLHF. The variable domain in full, completed from reference TRBV28 and TRBJ1-6, reads DVKVTQSSRYLVKRTGEKVFLECVQDMDHENMFWYRQDPGLGLRLIYFSYDVKMKEKGDIPEGYSVSREKKERFSLILESASTNQTSMYLCASSSGTGNSPLHFGNGTRLTVT.

The V gene is TRBV19, the J gene TRBJ1-1; 10 positions agree with TRBD1. This CDR3 region has 13 residues. Unmatched junction bases numbered 8, after V lost 6 bases and J lost 10 bases. In germline, CDR1 is LNHDA, CDR2 SQIVND (reference sequence). CDR3 bases: TGTGCCAGTAGCGCGACAGGGGGCTGGGGAGCTTTCTTT. As protein: CASSATGGWGAFF. Full variable domain (rest looked up from reference TRBV19 and TRBJ1-1): DGGITQSPKYLFRKEGQNVTLSCEQNLNHDAMYWYRQDPGQGLRLIYYSQIVNDFQKGDIAEGYSVSREKKESFPLTVTSAQKNPTAFYLCASSATGGWGAFFGQGTRLTVV.

CDR3 in DNA: TGCGCCAGCAGCCTAGCGGGGGGCTGGGATGAGCAGTTCTTC. This codes for CASSLAGGWDEQFF. V is TRBV5-1 and J is TRBJ2-1, with 11 bases that match TRBD2. Germline assignment: CDR1 SGHRS and CDR2 YFSETQ. CDR3 size: 14 residues. J gave up 8 bases and V 4 bases, and 5 bases lay outside the gene matches.

The rearrangement joins TRBV7-8 to TRBJ2-7, with TRBD1 matching over 10 bases. After removal of 3 bases from V and 2 bases from J, the junction contained 4 bases not matched to a gene. Per germline, CDR1 SGHVS and CDR2 FQNEAQ. The CDR3 runs 15 residues. The CDR3 region is CASSFDRGQTYEQYF. The CDR3 nucleotides are TGTGCCAGCAGCTTCGACAGGGGGCAGACCTACGAGCAGTACTTC.

There are a few counts of this clone. The rearrangement joins TRBV10-2 to TRBJ2-7; TRBD2 agrees at 9 bases. Looked up from germline, CDR1 is WSHSY and CDR2 is SAAADI. This CDR3 is built from 14 residues. V lost 1 base to trimming and J lost 6 bases; unmatched junction nucleotides: 4. The CDR3: CASSELREGSEQYF. The CDR3 DNA reads as TGCGCCAGCAGTGAGTTGCGGGAGGGGTCCGAGCAGTACTTC.